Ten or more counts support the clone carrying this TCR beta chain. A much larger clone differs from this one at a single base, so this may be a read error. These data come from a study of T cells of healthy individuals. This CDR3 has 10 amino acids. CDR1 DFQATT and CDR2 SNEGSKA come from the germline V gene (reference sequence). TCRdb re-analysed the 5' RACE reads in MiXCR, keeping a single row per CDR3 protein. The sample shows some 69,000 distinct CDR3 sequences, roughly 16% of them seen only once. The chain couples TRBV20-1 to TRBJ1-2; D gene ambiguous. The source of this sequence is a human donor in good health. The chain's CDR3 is CSAGVDGYNF. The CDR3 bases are TGCAGTGCTGGGGTCGATGGCTACAACTTC.